This entry describes one T cell receptor beta chain. This entry belongs to a study of blood T cell repertoires in COVID-19. Study-wide background: The origin of the acute and convalescent COVID-19 samples was the United States, Italy and Spain.

Clones were read by immunoSEQ multiplex PCR, and TCRdb kept only the in-frame ones, dropping some. Among around 60,000 clones, approximately 88% were seen once, and the ten largest hold around 3.6%. In germline, CDR1 is MNHEY, CDR2 SVGAGI. The CDR3 spans 14 residues. Trimming took 7 bases from V and 0 from J, leaving 10 bases between them. The TCR originated in a human donor in a cohort sampled during active COVID-19. Sequencing was carried out using peripheral blood. This rearrangement joins TRBV6-5 to TRBJ2-1, with D unclear. The CDR3 DNA reads as TGTGCCAGCACCCCCCGAGGCTCCTACAATGAGCAGTTCTTC. It yields the protein CASTPRGSYNEQFF.